This entry features one T cell receptor beta chain sequence. Its target is unknown. These data are taken from a study of OX40 agonist ivuxolimab in advanced cancers. In the study overall: Intravenous ivuxolimab at 0.01 to 10 mg/kg was given to patients every 2 weeks.

Clones were read by immunoSEQ multiplex PCR, and TCRdb kept only the in-frame ones, dropping some. The profile covers about 100,000 clones, with around 93% appearing a single time and under 0.65% taken by the ten largest. The J segment lost 3 bases and the V segment lost 5 bases, leaving 7 bases of the junction unmatched. Germline CDR1 is SGHRS and CDR2 is YFSETQ. This CDR3 has 15 residues. Study-level results: The study found that CD8+ T cells averaged more expanded clones than CD4+. Antigen targets of the expanded peripheral T cells went undetermined.

The clonotype originates from an adult with an advanced solid tumor such as melanoma, head and neck, liver or kidney cancer. The sample was CD4+ or CD8+ T cells sorted from blood, taken in a trial of the OX40 agonist ivuxolimab. The V and J genes are TRBV5-1 and TRBJ2-3; 9 bases fit TRBD2. CDR3 in amino acids: CASSIAGDGTDTQYF. As DNA, the CDR3 is TGCGCCAGCAGTATAGCGGGAGATGGTACAGATACGCAGTATTTT.